The sample holds a few counts of the clone carrying this T cell receptor beta chain. The CDR3 covers 14 residues. Trimming took off 7 bases at V and 2 bases at J, with 13 bases between the two ends. Germline CDR1 MGHDK, CDR2 SYGVNS. The PCR made use of 60 Vbeta and 13 Jbeta primers. Assay: immunoSEQ multiplex PCR; the TCRdb copy retains only in-frame clones and omits some. The sample has 60,000 to 70,000 clones; just under 70% are singletons. This record comes from a study of cytomegalovirus exposure and HLA in healthy donors. Regarding donors, all were healthy bone marrow donors. The chain uses TRBV25-1 and TRBJ2-3; TRBD1 is a possible D gene (6 bases). Sample: PBMCs. The source of this sequence is a woman between 25 and 40 years old in good health and CMV-seronegative. CDR3 sequence (DNA): TGTGCCAGCACCCGGACAGAAGCCACAGATACGCAGTATTTT. Translated: CASTRTEATDTQYF.